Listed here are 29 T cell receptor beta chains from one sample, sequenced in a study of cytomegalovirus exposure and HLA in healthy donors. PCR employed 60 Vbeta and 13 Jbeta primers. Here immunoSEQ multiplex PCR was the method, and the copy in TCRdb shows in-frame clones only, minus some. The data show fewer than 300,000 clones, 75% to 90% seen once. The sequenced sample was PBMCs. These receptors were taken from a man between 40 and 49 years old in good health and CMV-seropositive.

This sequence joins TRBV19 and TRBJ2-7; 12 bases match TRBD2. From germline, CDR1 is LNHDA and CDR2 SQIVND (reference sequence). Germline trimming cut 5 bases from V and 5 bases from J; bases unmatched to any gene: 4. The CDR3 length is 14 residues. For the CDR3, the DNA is TGTGCCAGTAGTCCGACTAGCGGGAGTCACGAGCAGTACTTC. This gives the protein CASSPTSGSHEQYF.

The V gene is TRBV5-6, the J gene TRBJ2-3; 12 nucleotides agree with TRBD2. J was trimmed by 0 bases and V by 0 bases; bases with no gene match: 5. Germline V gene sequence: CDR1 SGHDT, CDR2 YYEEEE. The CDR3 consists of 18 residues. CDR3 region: CASSLVTSGRRSTDTQYF. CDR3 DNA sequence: TGTGCCAGCAGCTTGGTAACTAGCGGGAGGAGGAGCACAGATACGCAGTATTTT. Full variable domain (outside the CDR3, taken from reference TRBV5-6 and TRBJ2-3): DAGVTQSPTHLIKTRGQQVTLRCSPKSGHDTVSWYQQALGQGPQFIFQYYEEEERQRGNFPDRFSGHQFPNYSSELNVNALLLGDSALYLCASSLVTSGRRSTDTQYFGPGTRLTVL.

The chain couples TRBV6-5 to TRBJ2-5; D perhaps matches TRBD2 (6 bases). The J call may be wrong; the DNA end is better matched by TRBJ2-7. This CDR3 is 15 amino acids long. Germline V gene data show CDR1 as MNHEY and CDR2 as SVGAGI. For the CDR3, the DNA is TGTGCCAGCAGTTACTCGCGGGACGGAGGTTACGAGCAGTACTTC. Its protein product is CASSYSRDGGYEQYF.

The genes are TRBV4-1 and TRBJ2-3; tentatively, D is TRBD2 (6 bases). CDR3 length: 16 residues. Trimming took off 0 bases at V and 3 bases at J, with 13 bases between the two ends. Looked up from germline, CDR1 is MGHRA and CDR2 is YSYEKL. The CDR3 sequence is CASSQDTDYSTDTQYF. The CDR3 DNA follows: TGCGCCAGCAGCCAAGATACGGACTATTCGACAGATACGCAGTATTTT.

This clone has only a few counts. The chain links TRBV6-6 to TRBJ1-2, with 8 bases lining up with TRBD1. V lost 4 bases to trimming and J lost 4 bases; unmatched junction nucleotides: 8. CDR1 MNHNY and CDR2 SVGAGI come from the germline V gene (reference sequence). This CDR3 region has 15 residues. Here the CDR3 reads CASSSRAGTGYGYTF. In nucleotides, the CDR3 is TGTGCCAGCAGTTCCAGAGCCGGGACAGGCTATGGCTACACCTTC.

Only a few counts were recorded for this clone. This CDR3 reads CASRWTSGASYEQYF. CDR3 DNA sequence: TGTGCCAGCAGGTGGACTAGCGGGGCCTCCTACGAGCAGTACTTC. The rearrangement joins TRBV6-5 to TRBJ2-7, with 12 bases identical to TRBD2. CDR3 length: 15 residues. V shed 6 bases and J 0 bases; nucleotides not matched to a gene: 3. CDR1 and CDR2 (germline): MNHEY, SVGAGI.

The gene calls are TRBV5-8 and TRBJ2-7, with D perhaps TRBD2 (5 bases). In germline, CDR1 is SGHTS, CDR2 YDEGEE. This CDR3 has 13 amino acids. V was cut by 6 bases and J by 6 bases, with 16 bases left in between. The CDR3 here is CASTDLIEGEQYF. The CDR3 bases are TGTGCCAGCACCGATCTGATAGAGGGCGAGCAGTACTTC.

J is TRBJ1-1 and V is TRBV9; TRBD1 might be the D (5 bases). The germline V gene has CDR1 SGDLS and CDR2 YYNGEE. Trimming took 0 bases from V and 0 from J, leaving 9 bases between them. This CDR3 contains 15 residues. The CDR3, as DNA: TGTGCCAGCAGCGTAGAAGGGGTCATGAACACTGAAGCTTTCTTT. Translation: CASSVEGVMNTEAFF.

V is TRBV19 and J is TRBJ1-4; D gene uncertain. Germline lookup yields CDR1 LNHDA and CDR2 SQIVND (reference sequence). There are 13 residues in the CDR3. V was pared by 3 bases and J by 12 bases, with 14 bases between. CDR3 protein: CASSIGPTSELFF. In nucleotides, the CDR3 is TGTGCCAGTAGTATTGGCCCCACCTCTGAACTGTTTTTT.

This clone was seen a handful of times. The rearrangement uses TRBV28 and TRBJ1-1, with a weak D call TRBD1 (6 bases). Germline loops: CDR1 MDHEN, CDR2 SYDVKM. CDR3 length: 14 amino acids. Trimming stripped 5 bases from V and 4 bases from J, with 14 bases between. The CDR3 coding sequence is TGTGCCAGCAGTCTCGACCAGGGGATCACTGAAGCTTTCTTT. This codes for CASSLDQGITEAFF. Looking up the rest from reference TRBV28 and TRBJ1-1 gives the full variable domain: DVKVTQSSRYLVKRTGEKVFLECVQDMDHENMFWYRQDPGLGLRLIYFSYDVKMKEKGDIPEGYSVSREKKERFSLILESASTNQTSMYLCASSLDQGITEAFFGQGTRLTVV.

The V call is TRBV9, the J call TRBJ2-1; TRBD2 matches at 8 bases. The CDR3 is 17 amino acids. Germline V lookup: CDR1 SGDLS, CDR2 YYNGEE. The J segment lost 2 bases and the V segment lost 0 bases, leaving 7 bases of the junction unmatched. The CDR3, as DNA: TGTGCCAGCAGCGTAGCTACCAGCGGGAGTCCCTACAATGAGCAGTTCTTC. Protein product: CASSVATSGSPYNEQFF.

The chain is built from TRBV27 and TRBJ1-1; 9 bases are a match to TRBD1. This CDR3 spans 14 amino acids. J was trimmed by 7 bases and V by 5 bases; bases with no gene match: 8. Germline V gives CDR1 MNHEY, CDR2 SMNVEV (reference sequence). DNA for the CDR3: TGTGCCAGCAGTCCCTTCACAGGGGGCGGTGAAGCTTTCTTT. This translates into CASSPFTGGGEAFF.

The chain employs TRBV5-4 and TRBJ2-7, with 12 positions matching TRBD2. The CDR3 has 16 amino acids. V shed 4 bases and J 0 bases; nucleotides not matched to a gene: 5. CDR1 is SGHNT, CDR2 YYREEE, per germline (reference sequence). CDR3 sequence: CASSELAGGFSYEQYF. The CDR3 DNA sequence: TGTGCCAGCAGCGAACTAGCGGGAGGATTCTCCTACGAGCAGTACTTC. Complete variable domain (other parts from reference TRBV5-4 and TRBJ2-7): ETGVTQSPTHLIKTRGQQVTLRCSSQSGHNTVSWYQQALGQGPQFIFQYYREEENGRGNFPPRFSGLQFPNYSSELNVNALELDDSALYLCASSELAGGFSYEQYFGPGTRLTVT.

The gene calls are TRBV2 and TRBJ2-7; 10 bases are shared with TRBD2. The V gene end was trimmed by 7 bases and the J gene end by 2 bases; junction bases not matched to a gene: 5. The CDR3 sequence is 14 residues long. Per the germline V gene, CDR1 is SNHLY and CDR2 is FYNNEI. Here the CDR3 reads CASNPLAGPYEQYF. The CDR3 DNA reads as TGTGCCAGCAACCCACTAGCGGGACCCTACGAGCAGTACTTC.

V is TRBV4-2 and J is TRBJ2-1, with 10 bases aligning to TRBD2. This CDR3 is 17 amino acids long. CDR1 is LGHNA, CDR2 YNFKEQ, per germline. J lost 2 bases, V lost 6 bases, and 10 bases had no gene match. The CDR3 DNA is TGTGCCAGCAGTACACAAAGGGGACTAGCGACCTACAATGAGCAGTTCTTC. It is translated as CASSTQRGLATYNEQFF.

The CDR3 sequence: CASSLAGTGLGEQYF. CDR3 nucleotides: TGTGCCAGCAGTTTAGCCGGGACAGGCCTTGGGGAGCAGTACTTC. The chain recombines TRBV28 with TRBJ2-7; 8 nucleotides align to TRBD1. CDR3 length equals 15 residues. The germline gives CDR1 MDHEN, CDR2 SYDVKM. Trimming cost V 2 bases and J 7 bases; bases outside gene matches: 10.

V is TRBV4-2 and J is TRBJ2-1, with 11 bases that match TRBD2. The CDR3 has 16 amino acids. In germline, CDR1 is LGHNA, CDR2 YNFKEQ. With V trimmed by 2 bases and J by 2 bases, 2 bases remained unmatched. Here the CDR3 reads CASSQISGRAYNEQFF. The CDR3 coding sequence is TGTGCCAGCAGCCAAATTAGCGGGAGGGCCTACAATGAGCAGTTCTTC.

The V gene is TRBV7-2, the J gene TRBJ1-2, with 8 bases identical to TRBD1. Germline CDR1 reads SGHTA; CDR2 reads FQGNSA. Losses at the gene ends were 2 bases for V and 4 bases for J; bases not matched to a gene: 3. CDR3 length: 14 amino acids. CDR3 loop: CASSLQGASYGYTF. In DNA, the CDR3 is TGTGCCAGCAGCTTACAGGGGGCGTCCTATGGCTACACCTTC. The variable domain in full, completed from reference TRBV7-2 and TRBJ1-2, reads GAGVSQSPSNKVTEKGKDVELRCDPISGHTALYWYRQSLGQGLEFLIYFQGNSAPDKSGLPSDRFSAERTGGSVSTLTIQRTQQEDSAVYLCASSLQGASYGYTFGSGTRLTVV.

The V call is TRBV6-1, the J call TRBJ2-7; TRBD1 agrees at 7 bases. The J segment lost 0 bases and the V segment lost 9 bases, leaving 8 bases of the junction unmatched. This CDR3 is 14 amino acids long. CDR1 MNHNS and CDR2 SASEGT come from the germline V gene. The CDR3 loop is CASRVDRYSYEQYF. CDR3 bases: TGTGCCAGTCGCGTGGACAGGTACTCCTACGAGCAGTACTTC.

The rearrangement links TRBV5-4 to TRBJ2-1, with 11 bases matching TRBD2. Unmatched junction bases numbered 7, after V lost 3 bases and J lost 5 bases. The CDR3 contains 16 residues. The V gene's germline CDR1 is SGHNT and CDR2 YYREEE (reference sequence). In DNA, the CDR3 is TGTGCCAGCAGCTCCAATCGACTAGCGGGAAACAATGAGCAGTTCTTC. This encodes CASSSNRLAGNNEQFF.

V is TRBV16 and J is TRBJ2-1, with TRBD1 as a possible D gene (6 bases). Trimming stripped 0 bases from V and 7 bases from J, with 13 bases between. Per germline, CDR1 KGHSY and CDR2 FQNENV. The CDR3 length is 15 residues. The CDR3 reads CASSQSGGNKNEQFF. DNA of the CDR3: TGTGCCAGCAGCCAATCAGGGGGAAATAAGAATGAGCAGTTCTTC.

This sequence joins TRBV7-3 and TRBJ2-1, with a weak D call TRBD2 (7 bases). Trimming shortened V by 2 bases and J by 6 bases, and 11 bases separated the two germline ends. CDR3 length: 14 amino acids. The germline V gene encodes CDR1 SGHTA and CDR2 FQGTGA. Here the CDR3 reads CASSLVGGGNEQFF. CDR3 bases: TGTGCCAGCAGCTTAGTGGGAGGGGGCAATGAGCAGTTCTTC.

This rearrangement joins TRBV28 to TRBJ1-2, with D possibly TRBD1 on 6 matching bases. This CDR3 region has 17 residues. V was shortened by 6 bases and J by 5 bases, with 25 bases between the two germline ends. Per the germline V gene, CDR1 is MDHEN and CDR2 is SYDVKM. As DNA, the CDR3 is TGTGCCAGCAGCCGAACCCTGAGGGGGGGACGGACGTATGGCTACACCTTC. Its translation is CASSRTLRGGRTYGYTF.

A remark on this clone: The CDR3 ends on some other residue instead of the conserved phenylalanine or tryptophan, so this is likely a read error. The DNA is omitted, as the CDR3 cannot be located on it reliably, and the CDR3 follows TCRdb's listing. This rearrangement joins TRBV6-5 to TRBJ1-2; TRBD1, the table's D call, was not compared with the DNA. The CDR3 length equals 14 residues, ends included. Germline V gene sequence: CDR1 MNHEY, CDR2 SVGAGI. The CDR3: CASSSTLDRGLATL.

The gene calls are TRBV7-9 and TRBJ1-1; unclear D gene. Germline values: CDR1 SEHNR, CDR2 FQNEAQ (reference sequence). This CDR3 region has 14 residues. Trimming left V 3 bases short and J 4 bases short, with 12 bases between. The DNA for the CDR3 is TGTGCCAGCAGCTTTGGGGAGTGGAGCACTGAAGCTTTCTTT. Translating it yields CASSFGEWSTEAFF. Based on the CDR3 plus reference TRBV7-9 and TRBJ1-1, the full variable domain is DTGVSQNPRHKITKRGQNVTFRCDPISEHNRLYWYRQTLGQGPEFLTYFQNEAQLEKSRLLSDRFSAERPKGSFSTLEIQRTEQGDSAMYLCASSFGEWSTEAFFGQGTRLTVV.

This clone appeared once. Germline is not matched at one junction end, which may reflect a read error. This CDR3 reads CSSSSALGQGNTEAFF. CDR3 in DNA: TGTTCCAGCAGCTCCGCGCTGGGACAGGGGAACACTGAAGCTTTCTTT. V usage is TRBV7-9 and J usage is TRBJ1-1, with 9 bases identical to TRBD1. This CDR3 contains 16 residues. CDR1 and CDR2 from the germline V gene are SEHNR and FQNEAQ (reference sequence). Full variable domain (rest looked up from reference TRBV7-9 and TRBJ1-1): DTGVSQNPRHKITKRGQNVTFRCDPISEHNRLYWYRQTLGQGPEFLTYFQNEAQLEKSRLLSDRFSAERPKGSFSTLEIQRTEQGDSAMYLCSSSSALGQGNTEAFFGQGTRLTVV.

In DNA, the CDR3 is TGTGCCAGCAGTCCATGGGACAGGGTGAACACTGAAGCTTTCTTT. Its protein product is CASSPWDRVNTEAFF. The gene calls are TRBV27 and TRBJ1-1; 9 positions agree with TRBD1. This CDR3 comprises 15 residues. The V and J ends lost 5 bases and 0 bases, in that order; junction bases with no gene match: 4. Germline-derived CDR1 and CDR2 are MNHEY and SMNVEV (reference sequence).

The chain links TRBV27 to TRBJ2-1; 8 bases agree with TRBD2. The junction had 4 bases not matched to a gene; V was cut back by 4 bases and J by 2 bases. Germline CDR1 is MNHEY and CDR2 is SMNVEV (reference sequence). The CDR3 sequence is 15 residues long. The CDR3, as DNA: TGTGCCAGCAGTTCCGGGAGGGCACCCTACAATGAGCAGTTCTTC. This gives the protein CASSSGRAPYNEQFF.

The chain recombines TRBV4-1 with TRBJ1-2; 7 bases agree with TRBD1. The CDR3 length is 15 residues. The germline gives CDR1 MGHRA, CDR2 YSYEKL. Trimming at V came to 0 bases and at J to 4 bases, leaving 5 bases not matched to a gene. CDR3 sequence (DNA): TGCGCCAGCAGCCAAGACGTGACAGGGACCTATGGCTACACCTTC. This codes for CASSQDVTGTYGYTF.